This paragraph reports one T cell receptor (beta chain). The germline gives CDR1 MNHEY, CDR2 SVGAGI. V was cut by 5 bases and J by 6 bases, with 16 bases left in between. CDR3 length: 14 amino acids. This entry belongs to a study of blood T cell repertoires in COVID-19. On the study more broadly: COVID-19 samples collected from the United States, Italy and Spain covered acute and convalescent phases. The analysed material was cDNA or gDNA that came from T cells, B-cell-depleted T cells, or PBMCs.

As originally analysed: Amplification of reference gene primers was used by the study to estimate nucleated cell counts. The method was immunoSEQ multiplex PCR; TCRdb's version includes in-frame clones alone and lacks a portion of them. The DNA was the basis for D and trimming; V, J and clone size are from that table. Found here are tens of thousands of clones, 75% to 85% of them singletons; the top ten hold under 35%. The chain links TRBV6-5 to TRBJ2-5, with D possibly TRBD2 on 6 matching bases. The source is a woman older than 75 with acute or convalescent COVID-19. Sequenced sample: peripheral blood. DNA of the CDR3: TGTGCCAGCAGTACGACGGACGGGAGTAAGACCCAGTACTTC. This translates into CASSTTDGSKTQYF.